One sample yielded the 30 T cell receptor beta chains listed below, sequenced in a study of CD8+ T cells in alopecia areata. Once RNA had been extracted, it was reverse transcribed into cDNA to act as the sequencing template. The data were produced by immunoSEQ multiplex PCR, yet TCRdb's version contains in-frame clones alone and is incomplete. Among almost 35,000 clones listed, roughly 50% were seen once. Material: NKG2D-high CD8+ T cells sorted from blood. Receptors were obtained from a human donor with alopecia areata.

The rearrangement links TRBV6-6 to TRBJ2-1; TRBD2 is a possible D gene (6 bases). V was pared by 1 base and J by 0 bases, with 10 bases between. Germline lookup yields CDR1 MNHNY and CDR2 SVGAGI (reference sequence). This CDR3 region has 16 residues. CDR3 DNA: TGTGCCAGCAGTTACTTTGTAGCGGCCTCCTACAATGAGCAGTTCTTC. Its translation is CASSYFVAASYNEQFF.

The chain combines TRBV6-5 with TRBJ1-1, with D maybe TRBD1 (5 bases). The CDR3 totals 12 residues. The V and J ends lost 10 bases and 4 bases respectively, with 13 bases between them. Germline-derived CDR1 and CDR2 are MNHEY and SVGAGI. The CDR3 is CAINGGGTEAFF. The CDR3 DNA reads as TGTGCCATCAACGGGGGAGGCACTGAAGCTTTCTTT.

The chain recombines TRBV9 with TRBJ2-2, with D possibly TRBD2 on 6 matching bases. CDR3 length: 15 amino acids. The germline V gene encodes CDR1 SGDLS and CDR2 YYNGEE. V was pared by 4 bases and J by 6 bases, with 16 bases between. CDR3 region: CASSPPGVDAGELFF. CDR3 coding DNA: TGTGCCAGCAGCCCCCCGGGAGTCGATGCCGGGGAGCTGTTTTTT.

This rearrangement joins TRBV13 to TRBJ2-5; TRBD2 matches at 9 bases. V trimming: 3 bases; J trimming: 2 bases; junction bases outside the gene matches: 7. This CDR3 contains 16 residues. Germline loops: CDR1 PRHDT, CDR2 FYEKMQ (reference sequence). CDR3 bases: TGTGCCAGCAGCTTTCGGGCTAGCGGGGCACAAGAGACCCAGTACTTC. Encoded protein: CASSFRASGAQETQYF. The full variable domain, in which reference TRBV13 and TRBJ2-5 provide the parts outside the CDR3, is AAGVIQSPRHLIKEKRETATLKCYPIPRHDTVYWYQQGPGQDPQFLISFYEKMQSDKGSIPDRFSAQQFSDYHSELNMSSLELGDSALYFCASSFRASGAQETQYFGPGTRLLVL.

This clone was observed a handful of times. V is TRBV29-1 and J is TRBJ2-7; TRBD2 matches 7 bases. The V segment lost 1 base and the J segment 4 bases; nucleotides outside the gene matches: 13. The CDR3 runs to 16 residues. The germline V gene encodes CDR1 SQVTM and CDR2 ANQGSEA. The CDR3 protein is CSVEVRGGSGRYEQYF. CDR3 in DNA: TGCAGCGTTGAAGTTCGTGGCGGTAGCGGGCGTTACGAGCAGTACTTC.

This clone was picked up a small number of times. This chain's CDR3 is CSVLGHQGYEQYF. In nucleotides, the CDR3 is TGCAGCGTTCTTGGGCATCAGGGCTACGAGCAGTACTTC. This sequence joins TRBV29-1 and TRBJ2-7; D is possibly TRBD1 (5 bases). Germline assignment: CDR1 SQVTM and CDR2 ANQGSEA. The CDR3 runs 13 residues. Trimming took 5 bases from V and 3 from J, leaving 14 bases between them.

The genes are TRBV27 and TRBJ2-5; TRBD2 matches 14 bases. This CDR3 has 16 residues. Germline V gene lookup returns CDR1 MNHEY and CDR2 SMNVEV (reference sequence). After removal of 5 bases from V and 5 bases from J, the junction contained 7 bases not matched to a gene. CDR3 DNA sequence: TGTGCCAGCAGTCACGGGACTAGCGGGAGTACGGAGACCCAGTACTTC. Translating gives CASSHGTSGSTETQYF.

The V gene is TRBV7-2, the J gene TRBJ2-3; 10 nucleotides agree with TRBD2. This CDR3 is 16 amino acids long. CDR1 is SGHTA and CDR2 is FQGNSA in the germline V gene. V shed 5 bases, J shed 7 bases, and the junction held 12 bases outside the gene matches. The CDR3 loop reads CASSPILAGITNTQYF. The CDR3 DNA is TGTGCCAGCAGCCCCATACTAGCGGGAATAACAAATACGCAGTATTTT. The complete variable domain, with remaining parts taken from reference TRBV7-2 and TRBJ2-3, reads GAGVSQSPSNKVTEKGKDVELRCDPISGHTALYWYRQSLGQGLEFLIYFQGNSAPDKSGLPSDRFSAERTGGSVSTLTIQRTQQEDSAVYLCASSPILAGITNTQYFGPGTRLTVL.

The V and J genes are TRBV28 and TRBJ2-5; the D call may be TRBD1 or TRBD2 (6 bases each). Trimming left V 4 bases short and J 5 bases short, with 23 bases between. The CDR3 runs 17 residues. Germline V gene sequence: CDR1 MDHEN, CDR2 SYDVKM. As DNA, the CDR3 is TGTGCCAGCAGTTCCCCGGGGGACACACCCCGCGGGGAGACCCAGTACTTC. This sequence encodes CASSSPGDTPRGETQYF.

The chain has TRBV7-9 and TRBJ1-2; D remains ambiguous. CDR1 is SEHNR, CDR2 FQNEAQ, per germline (reference sequence). CDR3 length: 15 residues. V was clipped by 1 base and J by 4 bases, with 13 bases between them. The CDR3: CASSLGGASGYGYTF. The CDR3 DNA sequence: TGTGCCAGCAGCTTAGGGGGAGCGTCCGGCTATGGCTACACCTTC. The variable domain in full, completed from reference TRBV7-9 and TRBJ1-2, reads DTGVSQNPRHKITKRGQNVTFRCDPISEHNRLYWYRQTLGQGPEFLTYFQNEAQLEKSRLLSDRFSAERPKGSFSTLEIQRTEQGDSAMYLCASSLGGASGYGYTFGSGTRLTVV.

The chain couples TRBV13 to TRBJ2-1; 10 bases line up with TRBD2. CDR1 PRHDT and CDR2 FYEKMQ come from the germline V gene (reference sequence). V trimming: 6 bases; J trimming: 2 bases; junction bases outside the gene matches: 1. This CDR3 contains 14 residues. The CDR3: CASSLAGAYNEQFF. DNA for the CDR3: TGTGCCAGCAGTCTAGCGGGAGCCTACAATGAGCAGTTCTTC.

This chain joins TRBV7-9 and TRBJ2-5; no firm D call. Judging by the DNA end, TRBJ2-7 fits better; the J call may be wrong. The CDR3 consists of 12 residues. From germline, CDR1 is SEHNR and CDR2 FQNEAQ (reference sequence). This CDR3 reads CASSPHKDEQYF. The CDR3 DNA follows: TGTGCCAGCAGCCCACACAAGGACGAGCAGTACTTC.

This chain joins TRBV5-4 and TRBJ2-3; 8 bases agree with TRBD1. The CDR3 runs 14 residues. Trimming removed 4 bases from V and 1 base from J; junction bases left unmatched: 2. CDR1 and CDR2 from the germline V gene are SGHNT and YYREEE (reference sequence). CDR3: CASSVGQGTDTQYF. The CDR3 DNA reads as TGTGCCAGCAGCGTGGGACAGGGCACAGATACGCAGTATTTT.

The rearrangement joins TRBV14 to TRBJ2-7; D unresolved. There are 11 residues in the CDR3. V was clipped by 2 bases and J by 4 bases, with 3 bases between them. Germline V lookup: CDR1 SGHDN, CDR2 FVKESK. CDR3 in DNA: TGTGCCAGCAGCCAATCTTACGAGCAGTACTTC. It specifies CASSQSYEQYF.

This clone occurred once. The rearrangement uses TRBV5-6 and TRBJ2-7, with D perhaps being TRBD1 or TRBD2 (5 bases each). From germline, CDR1 is SGHDT and CDR2 YYEEEE. The CDR3 covers 12 residues. Trimming took 3 bases from V and 5 from J, leaving 9 bases between them. The CDR3 DNA reads as TGTGCCAGCAGCTCGGGACGTAACGAGCAGTACTTC. Its protein product is CASSSGRNEQYF.

The V gene is TRBV5-1, the J gene TRBJ1-6, with TRBD1 matching over 8 bases. The CDR3 has 17 residues. After removal of 6 bases from V and 0 bases from J, the junction contained 8 bases not matched to a gene. Per the germline V gene, CDR1 is SGHRS and CDR2 is YFSETQ. In DNA form, the CDR3 reads TGCGCCAGCAAGGACAGGGACCAGAGCTCCTATAATTCACCCCTCCACTTT. Its translation is CASKDRDQSSYNSPLHF.

The V gene is TRBV7-2, the J gene TRBJ2-7; TRBD1 aligns across 8 bases. The V gene end was trimmed by 6 bases and the J gene end by 3 bases; junction bases not matched to a gene: 4. Germline CDR1 SGHTA, CDR2 FQGNSA. CDR3 length: 13 amino acids. This chain's CDR3 is CASSPTGDYEQYF. In nucleotides, the CDR3 is TGTGCCAGCAGTCCGACAGGGGACTACGAGCAGTACTTC.

The chain carries TRBV21-1 and TRBJ2-7; TRBD1 is the table's D call, not checked against the DNA. TRBV21-1 is classified as a pseudogene. The CDR3 sequence is 17 residues long. This chain's CDR3 is CASSNKGPATSSYEQYF. The CDR3 DNA is TGTGCCAGCAGCAACAAAGGCCCGGCGACAAGCTCCTACGAGCAGTACTTC.

In DNA form, the CDR3 reads TGCGCCAGCAGCCAAGCCTTCTCGAGGGCCTACGAGCAGTACTTC. Translating it yields CASSQAFSRAYEQYF. This chain links TRBV4-3 with TRBJ2-7; tentatively, D is TRBD2 (5 bases). Trimming stripped 1 base from V and 2 bases from J, with 12 bases between. In germline, CDR1 is LGHNA, CDR2 YSLEER. The CDR3 contains 15 residues.

The V call is TRBV7-9, the J call TRBJ2-1; 9 nucleotides match TRBD1. This CDR3 spans 14 amino acids. V lost 4 bases and J lost 3; bases outside the gene matches: 1. Germline CDR1 reads SEHNR; CDR2 reads FQNEAQ (reference sequence). The CDR3 is CASSSDRGYNEQFF. DNA for the CDR3: TGTGCCAGCAGCTCGGACAGGGGCTACAATGAGCAGTTCTTC.

The chain is built from TRBV7-6 and TRBJ2-2, with TRBD2 matching 12 bases. The CDR3 covers 19 residues. V lost 4 bases and J lost 6; bases outside the gene matches: 15. Germline values: CDR1 SGHVS, CDR2 FNYEAQ. The chain's CDR3 is CASSSTELETSGRPGELFF. CDR3 nucleotides: TGTGCCAGCAGCTCGACGGAACTCGAGACTAGCGGGAGACCCGGGGAGCTGTTTTTT.

The J gene is TRBJ2-1, the V gene TRBV5-1, with 13 bases that match TRBD2. The J segment lost 2 bases and the V segment lost 2 bases, leaving 4 bases of the junction unmatched. The CDR3 has 17 residues. CDR1 is SGHRS and CDR2 is YFSETQ in the germline V gene. The CDR3 coding sequence is TGCGCCAGCAGCTTAAGACTAGCGGGAGGAACCTACAATGAGCAGTTCTTC. Its protein is CASSLRLAGGTYNEQFF.

This clone has a count of ten or more. The V and J genes are TRBV4-3 and TRBJ2-1; D is perhaps TRBD2 (7 bases). V lost 0 bases and J lost 0, with 21 bases in between. Germline CDR1 is LGHNA and CDR2 is YSLEER. The CDR3 is 20 residues long. Here the CDR3 DNA reads TGCGCCAGCAGCCAAGATTGGGAGGGCAGGGGATATGACTCCTACAATGAGCAGTTCTTC. It specifies CASSQDWEGRGYDSYNEQFF.

V and J are TRBV15 and TRBJ2-3; TRBD2 aligns across 7 bases. CDR1 and CDR2 (germline): LNHNV, YYDKDF (reference sequence). This CDR3 has 15 amino acids. The trim removed 0 bases at V and 6 bases at J, leaving 6 bases unmatched. The chain's CDR3 is CATSRDPRGVDTQYF. The DNA of the CDR3 is TGTGCCACCAGCAGAGACCCCCGGGGGGTGGATACGCAGTATTTT.

The chain combines TRBV7-3 with TRBJ2-7; 10 bases are shared with TRBD2. The CDR3 is 15 amino acids. CDR1 is SGHTA, CDR2 FQGTGA, per germline. Trimming cost V 0 bases and J 2 bases; bases outside gene matches: 1. The CDR3 protein is CASSLTSGGTYEQYF. The CDR3 coding sequence is TGTGCCAGCAGCTTAACTAGCGGGGGGACCTACGAGCAGTACTTC.

As for this clone: Germline is not matched at one junction end, which may reflect a read error. The chain is built from TRBV28 and TRBJ2-7; no clear D. Germline CDR1 and CDR2: MDHEN and SYDVKM. The CDR3 is 12 amino acids. The CDR3 protein is CASSLYGFEEYF. CDR3 nucleotides: TGTGCCAGCAGTTTATACGGGTTCGAGGAGTACTTC.

The J gene is TRBJ2-7, the V gene TRBV7-2, with TRBD2 matching 10 bases. V trimming: 0 bases; J trimming: 0 bases; junction bases outside the gene matches: 11. The CDR3 covers 19 residues. The germline CDR1 and CDR2 sequences are SGHTA and FQGNSA. CDR3 sequence: CASSLAPRLAGVSSYEQYF. In nucleotides, the CDR3 is TGTGCCAGCAGCTTAGCGCCACGTCTAGCGGGGGTTAGCTCCTACGAGCAGTACTTC. Complete variable domain (other parts from reference TRBV7-2 and TRBJ2-7): GAGVSQSPSNKVTEKGKDVELRCDPISGHTALYWYRQSLGQGLEFLIYFQGNSAPDKSGLPSDRFSAERTGGSVSTLTIQRTQQEDSAVYLCASSLAPRLAGVSSYEQYFGPGTRLTVT.

The chain employs TRBV27 and TRBJ2-7; TRBD1 matches 11 bases. Per germline, CDR1 MNHEY and CDR2 SMNVEV (reference sequence). This CDR3 has 16 amino acids. Losses at the gene ends were 5 bases for V and 3 bases for J; bases not matched to a gene: 9. CDR3 nucleotide sequence: TGTGCCAGCAGTGTGTACTCCGGGACAGGGGGCTACGAGCAGTACTTC. It translates to CASSVYSGTGGYEQYF.

This clone has more than one count but fewer than ten. V is TRBV4-3 and J is TRBJ2-7; 8 bases match TRBD1. CDR3 length: 18 residues. CDR1 LGHNA and CDR2 YSLEER come from the germline V gene. Trimming removed 4 bases from V and 3 bases from J; junction bases left unmatched: 17. CDR3 in amino acids: CASSPSLSPGGLHYEQYF. The DNA of the CDR3 is TGCGCCAGCAGCCCCTCCCTAAGTCCAGGGGGCCTTCACTACGAGCAGTACTTC.

This chain links TRBV5-1 with TRBJ2-1; D ambiguous. The CDR3 has 12 amino acids. The ends were cut back, 7 bases at V and 6 bases at J, with 11 bases in the middle. Looked up from germline, CDR1 is SGHRS and CDR2 is YFSETQ. The CDR3 is CASRGQPNEQFF. CDR3 in DNA: TGCGCCAGCCGTGGGCAGCCCAATGAGCAGTTCTTC.